What follows are 9 T cell receptor beta chains derived from one specimen sequenced in a study of blood T cells in healthy people across ages. A second roughly 7 to 12 cycle PCR used barcoded and J-beta primers. TCRdb called the 5' RACE reads again in MiXCR, with one record for every CDR3 protein. The repertoire holds 630,000 or so distinct CDR3 sequences, with approximately 29% as singletons. Sequencing used blood. These receptors all come from an elderly woman in good health.

This clonotype has a count of ten or more. V usage is TRBV9 and J usage is TRBJ2-1, with a possible D match to TRBD1 (6 bases). The CDR3 has 16 residues. The V and J ends lost 6 bases and 0 bases respectively, with 16 bases between them. Germline values: CDR1 SGDLS, CDR2 YYNGEE. The CDR3 protein is CASTKRQVSSYNEQFF. The CDR3 nucleotides read TGTGCCAGCACCAAAAGACAGGTCAGCTCCTACAATGAGCAGTTCTTC.

This clonotype was counted many times. The chain couples TRBV5-5 to TRBJ2-7, with D possibly being TRBD1 or TRBD2 (5 bases each). Germline values: CDR1 SGHKS, CDR2 YYEKEE (reference sequence). This CDR3 has 16 amino acids. The V end lost 2 bases, the J end lost 5 bases, and 20 bases lay between the germline ends. The CDR3 reads CASSLRMAGTWNEQYF. The CDR3 coding sequence is TGTGCCAGCAGCTTACGTATGGCAGGGACCTGGAACGAGCAGTACTTC.

This clonotype has a count of ten or more. The J gene is TRBJ2-2, the V gene TRBV7-9; maybe TRBD1 (5 bases). Trimming shortened V by 9 bases and J by 5 bases, and 16 bases separated the two germline ends. CDR1 is SEHNR and CDR2 is FQNEAQ in the germline V gene (reference sequence). CDR3 length equals 14 residues. CDR3 DNA: TGTGCCAGTCCGCAGGGCAGAAGGACCGGGGAGCTGTTTTTT. It translates to CASPQGRRTGELFF.

In this sample, this clonotype turned up many times. The V call is TRBV6-2 or TRBV6-3, the J call TRBJ2-1, with 7 nucleotides matching TRBD2. CDR1 is MNHEY and CDR2 is SVGEGT in the germline V gene. The junction had 5 bases not matched to a gene; V was cut back by 10 bases and J by 2 bases. The CDR3 is made up of 13 amino acids. Here the CDR3 reads CATKAGAYNEQFF. The CDR3 coding sequence is TGTGCCACCAAGGCGGGAGCCTACAATGAGCAGTTCTTC.

This clonotype was picked up one time. Possible read error: a much larger clone is one base away. The chain carries TRBV10-2 and TRBJ1-4, with 7 bases matching TRBD1. Germline V gene sequence: CDR1 WSHSY, CDR2 SAAADI. This CDR3 has 19 residues. CDR3 in amino acids: CASSIPTGEVFVANEKRFF. CDR3 bases: TGCGCCAGCAGTATCCCCACAGGGGAGGTTTTCGTGGCTAATGAAAAACGGTTTTTT.

Concerning this clonotype: A much larger clone differs by one base, so this may be a read error. The chain recombines TRBV10-3 with TRBJ1-2, with unresolved D. The length of the CDR3 is 13 residues. Germline loops: CDR1 ENHRY, CDR2 SYGVKD. The V and J ends lost 6 bases and 2 bases respectively, with 10 bases between them. The DNA of the CDR3 is TGTGCCATCAGGGAGATGGGGAACTATGGCTACACCTTC. Amino acids: CAIREMGNYGYTF.

At least ten counts were recorded for this clonotype. This chain connects TRBV10-3 to TRBJ1-5, with D perhaps matching TRBD1 (5 bases). V was clipped by 0 bases and J by 2 bases, with 11 bases between them. Germline loops: CDR1 ENHRY, CDR2 SYGVKD. This CDR3 has 16 amino acids. CDR3: CAISESAGTGNQPQHF. CDR3 bases: TGTGCCATCAGTGAGTCGGCTGGGACTGGCAATCAGCCCCAGCATTTT.

This clonotype has only one observation. The junction and the germline gene differ at one end; a read error may be behind it. The rearrangement links TRBV7-9 to TRBJ2-7; TRBD1 agrees at 10 bases. The V gene's germline CDR1 is SEHNR and CDR2 FQNEAQ (reference sequence). The length of the CDR3 is 13 residues. The DNA for the CDR3 is TGCAGCGTTCGCCGGGACAGGGGTTTAAAGCAGTACTTC. Translation gives CSVRRDRGLKQYF.

Concerning this clonotype: This may stem from a read error, because a much larger clone lies one nucleotide away. J is TRBJ2-1 and V is TRBV5-6; 8 nucleotides match TRBD1. In germline, CDR1 is SGHDT, CDR2 YYEEEE. J gave up 10 bases and V 6 bases, and 15 bases lay outside the gene matches. This CDR3 spans 15 amino acids. The CDR3 nucleotides read TGTGCCAGCACCCTCACCCCGACAGGGGCGGGCGAGCAGTTCTTC. It encodes CASTLTPTGAGEQFF.